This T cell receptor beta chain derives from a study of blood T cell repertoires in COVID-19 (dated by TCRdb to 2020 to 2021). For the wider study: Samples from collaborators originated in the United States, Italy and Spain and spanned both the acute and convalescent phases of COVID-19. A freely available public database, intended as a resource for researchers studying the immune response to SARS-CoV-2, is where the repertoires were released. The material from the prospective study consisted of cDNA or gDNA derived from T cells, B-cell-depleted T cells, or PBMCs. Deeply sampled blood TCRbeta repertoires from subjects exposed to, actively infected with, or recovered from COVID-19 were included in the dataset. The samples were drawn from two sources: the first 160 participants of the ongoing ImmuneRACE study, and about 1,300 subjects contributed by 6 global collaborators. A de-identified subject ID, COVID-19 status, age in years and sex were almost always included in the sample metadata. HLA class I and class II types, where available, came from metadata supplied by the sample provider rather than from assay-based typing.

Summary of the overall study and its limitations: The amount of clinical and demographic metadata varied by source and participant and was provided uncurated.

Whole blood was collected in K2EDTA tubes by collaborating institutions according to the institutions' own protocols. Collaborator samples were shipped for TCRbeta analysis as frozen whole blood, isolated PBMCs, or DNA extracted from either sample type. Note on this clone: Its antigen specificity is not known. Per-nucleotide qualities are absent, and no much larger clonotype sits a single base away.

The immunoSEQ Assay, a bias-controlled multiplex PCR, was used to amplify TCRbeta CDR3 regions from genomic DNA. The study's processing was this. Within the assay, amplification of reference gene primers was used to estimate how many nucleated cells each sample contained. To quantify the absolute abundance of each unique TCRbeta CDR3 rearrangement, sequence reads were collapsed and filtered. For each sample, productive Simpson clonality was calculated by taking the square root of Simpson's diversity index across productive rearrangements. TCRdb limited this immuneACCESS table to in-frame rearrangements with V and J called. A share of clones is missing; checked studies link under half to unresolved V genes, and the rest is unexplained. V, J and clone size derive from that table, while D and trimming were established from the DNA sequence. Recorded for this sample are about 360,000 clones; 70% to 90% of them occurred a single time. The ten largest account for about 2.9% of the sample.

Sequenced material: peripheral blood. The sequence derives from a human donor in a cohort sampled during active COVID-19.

The CDR3 region has the sequence CASSRGFSSPLHF. At the DNA level, the sequence is TGTGCCAGCAGTAGGGGTTTTAGTTCACCCCTCCACTTT. Recombination linked TRBV6-5 to TRBJ1-6, and TRBD1 may be the D gene, going by 5 matching bases. The junction carries 11 bases between V and J, which are trimmed by 5 bases and 9 bases respectively. The CDR3 runs 13 amino acids, cysteine and phenylalanine included. Here the CDR3 DNA is all that survives: 39 bases in frame from base 1. Per the germline V gene, MNHEY is the CDR1 and SVGAGI is the CDR2.